The 7 T cell receptor beta chains in this list originate from one sample, sequenced in a study of cytomegalovirus exposure and HLA in healthy donors (dated by TCRdb to the late 2010s). Libraries were prepared through the immunoSEQ multiplex PCR assay. The multiplex PCR relied on a mix of 60 forward primers for TCR Vbeta segments and 13 reverse primers for TCR Jbeta segments. The table comes from immuneACCESS by way of TCRdb, which keeps in-frame sequences with V and J called. Part of the clones is missing from these tables; in studies checked, under half for an unresolved V gene and the rest for unknown reasons. This sample holds 110,000 to 150,000 clones; 75% to 80% were observed only once. The leading ten clones occupy 3.5% to 5% of the sample. Sample: PBMCs. The origin of the receptors is a male donor in good health and CMV-seronegative.

V and J are TRBV29-1 and TRBJ1-1; D gene ambiguous. CDR3 length: 11 residues. V lost 7 bases and J 0 bases, leaving 6 bases between the germline ends. The V gene's germline CDR1 is SQVTM and CDR2 ANQGSEA. The CDR3 coding sequence is TGCAGCGGAGGCATGAACACTGAAGCTTTCTTT. Translated, it gives CSGGMNTEAFF.

The chain recombines TRBV2 with TRBJ2-5; possibly TRBD2 for D (7 bases). The J call may be in error: the DNA end matches TRBJ2-7 better. The CDR3 loop spans 15 amino acids. Germline lookup yields CDR1 SNHLY and CDR2 FYNNEI. The CDR3 loop is CASSPEGGSAYEQYF. In DNA form, the CDR3 reads TGTGCCAGCAGTCCTGAGGGGGGGAGCGCCTACGAGCAGTACTTC.

The chain couples TRBV7-9 to TRBJ2-7; weak D call: TRBD2 (6 bases). Germline-derived CDR1 and CDR2 are SEHNR and FQNEAQ (reference sequence). The germline V and J ends were trimmed by 3 bases and 5 bases, with 14 bases remaining between them. This CDR3 spans 14 amino acids. The CDR3 reads CASSFTSSLNEQYF. For the CDR3, the DNA is TGTGCCAGCAGCTTTACTAGCAGCCTAAACGAGCAGTACTTC.

This clone appeared a single time. This chain connects TRBV11-3 to TRBJ2-5; 12 nucleotides agree with TRBD2. This CDR3 contains 15 residues. V dropped 5 bases and J dropped 4; count of bases not matched to a gene: 5. Germline V gene sequence: CDR1 SGHNT, CDR2 YENEEA. The CDR3 region has the DNA TGTGCCAGCAGCCAAAGACTAGCGGGAGTAGAGACCCAGTACTTC. Protein product: CASSQRLAGVETQYF. Combining the CDR3 with reference TRBV11-3 and TRBJ2-5 gives the whole variable domain EAGVVQSPRYKIIEKKQPVAFWCNPISGHNTLYWYLQNLGQGPELLIRYENEEAVDDSQLPKDRFSAERLKGVDSTLKIQPAELGDSAVYLCASSQRLAGVETQYFGPGTRLLVL.

The genes are TRBV4-2 and TRBJ2-2; 12 bases agree with TRBD2. The CDR3 has 17 amino acids. Trimming cost V 4 bases and J 5 bases; bases outside gene matches: 8. CDR1 is LGHNA and CDR2 is YNFKEQ in the germline V gene. DNA of the CDR3: TGTGCCAGCAGCCCTAAGACTAGCGGGAGTGAGACCGGGGAGCTGTTTTTT. Translation: CASSPKTSGSETGELFF.

The J gene is TRBJ2-3, the V gene TRBV9; the D gene is possibly TRBD2 (5 bases). CDR1 is SGDLS and CDR2 is YYNGEE in the germline V gene. This CDR3 region has 16 residues. The ends were cut back, 0 bases at V and 3 bases at J, with 14 bases in the middle. The CDR3 loop reads CASSVAWTSNTDTQYF. CDR3 coding DNA: TGTGCCAGCAGCGTAGCGTGGACTTCGAATACAGATACGCAGTATTTT.

This rearrangement joins TRBV6-1 to TRBJ1-5; no reliable D call. CDR1 is MNHNS and CDR2 is SASEGT in the germline V gene. Trimming shortened V by 6 bases and J by 0 bases, and 6 bases separated the two germline ends. There are 13 residues in the CDR3. The chain's CDR3 is CASRQDSNQPQHF. The DNA of the CDR3 is TGTGCCAGCAGGCAGGATAGCAATCAGCCCCAGCATTTT.